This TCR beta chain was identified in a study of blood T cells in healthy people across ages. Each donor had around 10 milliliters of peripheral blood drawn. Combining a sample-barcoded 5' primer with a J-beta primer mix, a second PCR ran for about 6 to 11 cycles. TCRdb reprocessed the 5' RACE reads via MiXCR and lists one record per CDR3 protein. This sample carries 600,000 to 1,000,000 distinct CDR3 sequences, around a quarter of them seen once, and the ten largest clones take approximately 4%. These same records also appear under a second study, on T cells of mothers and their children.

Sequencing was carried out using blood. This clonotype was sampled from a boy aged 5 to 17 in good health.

DNA of the CDR3: TGCGCCAGCAGCTCCGGACAGGGTGTGAGGGACGAGCAGTACTTC. Translation gives CASSSGQGVRDEQYF. The genes are TRBV5-1 and TRBJ2-7, with 8 bases lining up with TRBD1. The junction had 10 bases not matched to a gene; V was cut back by 3 bases and J by 5 bases. The germline CDR1 and CDR2 sequences are SGHRS and YFSETQ. The CDR3 contains 15 residues.